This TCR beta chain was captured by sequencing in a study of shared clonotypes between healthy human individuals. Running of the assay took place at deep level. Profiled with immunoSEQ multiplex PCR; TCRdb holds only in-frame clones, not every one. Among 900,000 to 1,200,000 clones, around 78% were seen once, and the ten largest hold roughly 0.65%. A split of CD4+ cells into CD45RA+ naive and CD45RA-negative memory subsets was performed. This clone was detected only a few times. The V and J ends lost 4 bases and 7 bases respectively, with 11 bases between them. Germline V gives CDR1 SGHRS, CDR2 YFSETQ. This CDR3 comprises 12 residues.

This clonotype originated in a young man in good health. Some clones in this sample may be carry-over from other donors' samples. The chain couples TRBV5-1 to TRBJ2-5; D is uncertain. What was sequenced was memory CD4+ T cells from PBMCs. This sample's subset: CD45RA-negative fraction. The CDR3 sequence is CASSPEFRTQYF. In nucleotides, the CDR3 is TGCGCCAGCAGCCCGGAGTTCCGGACCCAGTACTTC. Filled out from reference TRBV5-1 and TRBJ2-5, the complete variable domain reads KAGVTQTPRYLIKTRGQQVTLSCSPISGHRSVSWYQQTPGQGLQFLFEYFSETQRNKGNFPGRFSGRQFSNSRSEMNVSTLELGDSALYLCASSPEFRTQYFGPGTRLLVL.